This T cell receptor beta chain was sequenced in a study of blood T cells in healthy people across ages. V was clipped by 6 bases and J by 1 base, with 15 bases between them. Germline assignment: CDR1 KGHSH and CDR2 LQKENI. The CDR3 contains 16 residues. As concerns this clonotype: Its antigen is as yet unknown.

Regarding the study as a whole: As naive T cell percentage varied, TCR beta diversity correlated strongly with it. More naive CD4+ cells and higher diversity were found in long-lived than in aged donors. No conclusive comparison of naive versus antigen-experienced cells was possible with unsorted PBMCs.

A sample-barcoded 5' primer and a J-beta primer mix were used in a second PCR of roughly 7 to 11 cycles. A template-switch adaptor that had 12 random nucleotides put a tag on each cDNA molecule. Via MiXCR, TCRdb re-called the 5' RACE reads, giving one row per CDR3 protein. The sample lists 630,000 or so distinct CDR3 sequences, about 30% occurring once. The sequencing input was blood. The TCR sequence derives from a woman older than 75 in good health. The J gene is TRBJ2-2, the V gene TRBV18; no firm D call. The CDR3 sequence is CASSSTQRLNTGELFF. CDR3 coding DNA: TGTGCCAGCTCGTCGACACAGAGATTGAACACCGGGGAGCTGTTTTTT.